This T cell receptor beta chain was recovered during a study of T cells in Graves' hyperthyroidism and ophthalmopathy. Study results and limitations: The blood repertoire included most of the expanded thyroid clonotypes above 0.001.

For this clonotype: The antigen is not known.

Graves' hyperthyroidism was deemed stable absent ophthalmopathy progression within 18 months. Regions amplified from RNA transcripts were the TCR beta CDR3 regions. Primed by the HTBI set, a first-round RT-PCR was run on the TCR CDR3. TCRdb re-called the multiplex PCR reads through MiXCR, storing one row per CDR3 protein. The sample includes approximately 400,000 distinct CDR3 sequences, about a fifth seen only once; the top ten take around 3.4%. The origin of this receptor is a woman between 18 and 29 years old with Graves' hyperthyroidism. The sample taken for sequencing was blood.

CDR3 coding DNA: TGCAGTGCTCCTCGGAACCCTGGAGCTTTCTTT. Translation: CSAPRNPGAFF. This chain links TRBV20-1 with TRBJ1-1, with D uncertain. The V gene's germline CDR1 is DFQATT and CDR2 SNEGSKA (reference sequence). The CDR3 length is 11 residues. Trimming removed 5 bases from V and 10 bases from J, with 14 bases in between.